The 7 T cell receptor beta chains in this list originate from one sample, sequenced in a study of blood T cell repertoires in COVID-19. Assay: immunoSEQ multiplex PCR; the TCRdb copy retains only in-frame clones and omits some. The sample holds 35,000 to 45,000 clones; approximately 85% are singletons and the top ten take about 4.2%. Material for sequencing was peripheral blood. The receptors stem from a man aged 55 to 70 with acute or convalescent COVID-19.

For the CDR3, the DNA is TGTGCCAGCAGCCAACCCACAGGGGGGATAGAGACCCAGTACTTC. Protein sequence: CASSQPTGGIETQYF. J is TRBJ2-5 and V is TRBV14; 8 nucleotides agree with TRBD1. This CDR3 has 15 amino acids. The germline V gene encodes CDR1 SGHDN and CDR2 FVKESK. The junction had 6 bases not matched to a gene; V was cut back by 2 bases and J by 4 bases.

CDR3 sequence reads: CAWSVKETQYF. In DNA, the CDR3 is TGTGCCTGGAGTGTCAAAGAGACCCAGTACTTC. The J gene is TRBJ2-5, the V gene TRBV30, with D hard to call. The V end lost 0 bases, the J end lost 3 bases, and 2 bases lay between the germline ends. CDR1 GTSNPN and CDR2 SVGIG come from the germline V gene (reference sequence). The CDR3 consists of 11 residues.

This clone was counted a few times. The rearrangement uses TRBV2 and TRBJ2-7; the match to TRBD1 covers 7 bases. Germline values: CDR1 SNHLY, CDR2 FYNNEI. V lost 4 bases to trimming and J lost 6 bases; unmatched junction nucleotides: 6. CDR3 length: 13 residues. Here the CDR3 DNA reads TGTGCCAGCAGTGGCTTAGGGGGCGCCGAGCAGTACTTC. This encodes CASSGLGGAEQYF.

The V and J genes are TRBV12-3 or TRBV12-4 and TRBJ1-4; weak D call: TRBD1 (5 bases). The CDR3 length is 12 residues. Trimming left V 3 bases short and J 8 bases short, with 7 bases between. CDR3 sequence (DNA): TGTGCCAGCAGTTTTCGGGGGGAAAAACTGTTTTTT. It is translated as CASSFRGEKLFF.

The chain joins TRBV5-1 to TRBJ1-4; perhaps TRBD1 as D (6 bases). Deletions cut 0 bases from V and 8 bases from J, with 14 bases between. The CDR3 sequence is 15 residues long. CDR1 and CDR2 (germline): SGHRS, YFSETQ. The CDR3 nucleotides read TGCGCCAGCAGCTTGGGCGGGGGGCCACGGGAAAAACTGTTTTTT. Translating it yields CASSLGGGPREKLFF.

This clone appeared a few times. This rearrangement joins TRBV10-3 to TRBJ1-1, with a weak D call TRBD1 (5 bases). Per germline, CDR1 ENHRY and CDR2 SYGVKD. This CDR3 comprises 13 residues. The V end was cut by 6 bases, the J end by 1 base, with 9 bases between. In nucleotides, the CDR3 is TGTGCCATCAGGGACACCCCGAACACTGAAGCTTTCTTT. Amino acid sequence: CAIRDTPNTEAFF.

This clone was seen a handful of times. The chain joins TRBV5-1 to TRBJ2-5, with 16 bases aligning to TRBD2. Germline V gene lookup returns CDR1 SGHRS and CDR2 YFSETQ. The CDR3 is 17 residues long. The V segment lost 3 bases and the J segment 5 bases; nucleotides outside the gene matches: 7. CDR3 residues: CASSYEGLAGGRETQYF. The CDR3 DNA reads TGCGCCAGCAGCTACGAGGGACTAGCGGGAGGGCGGGAGACCCAGTACTTC.